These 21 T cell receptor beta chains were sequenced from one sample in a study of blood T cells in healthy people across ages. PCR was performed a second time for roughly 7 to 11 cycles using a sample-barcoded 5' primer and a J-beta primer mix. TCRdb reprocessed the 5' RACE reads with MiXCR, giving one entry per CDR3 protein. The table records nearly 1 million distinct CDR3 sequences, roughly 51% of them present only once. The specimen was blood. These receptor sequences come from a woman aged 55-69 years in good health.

In DNA, the CDR3 is TGTGCCAGCAGCACACAGGGGGCCGGGGGATTTTACGAGCAGTACTTC. Protein: CASSTQGAGGFYEQYF. The chain uses TRBV7-9 and TRBJ2-7; 9 bases are a match to TRBD1. Germline CDR1 and CDR2: SEHNR and FQNEAQ (reference sequence). This CDR3 is 16 amino acids long. V dropped 5 bases and J dropped 4; count of bases not matched to a gene: 12.

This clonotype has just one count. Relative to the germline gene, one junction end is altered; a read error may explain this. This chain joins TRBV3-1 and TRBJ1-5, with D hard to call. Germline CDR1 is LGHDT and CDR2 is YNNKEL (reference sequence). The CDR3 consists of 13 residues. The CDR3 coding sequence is TGTGCCAGCAGCCTCCAGGTCAATCAGCCCCGGCATTTT. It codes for CASSLQVNQPRHF.

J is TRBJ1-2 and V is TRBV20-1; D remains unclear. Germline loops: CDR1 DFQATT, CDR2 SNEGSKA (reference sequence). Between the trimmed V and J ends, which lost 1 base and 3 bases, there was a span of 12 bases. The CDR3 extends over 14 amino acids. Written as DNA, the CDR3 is TGCAGTGCTAGAGTTACGGGAAGGGACTATGGCTACACCTTC. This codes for CSARVTGRDYGYTF.

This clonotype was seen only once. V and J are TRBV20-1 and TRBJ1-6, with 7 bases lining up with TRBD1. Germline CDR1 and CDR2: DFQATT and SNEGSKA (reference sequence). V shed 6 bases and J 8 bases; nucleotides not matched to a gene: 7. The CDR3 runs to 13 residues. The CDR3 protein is CSARTGVDSPLHF. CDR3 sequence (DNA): TGCAGTGCCAGGACAGGCGTGGATTCACCCCTCCACTTT.

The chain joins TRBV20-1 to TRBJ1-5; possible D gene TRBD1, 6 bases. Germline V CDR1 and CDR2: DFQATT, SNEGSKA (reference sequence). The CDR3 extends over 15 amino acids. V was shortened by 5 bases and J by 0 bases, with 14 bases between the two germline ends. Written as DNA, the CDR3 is TGCAGTGCTCGCCAGAGGGGGGATAGCAATCAGCCCCAGCATTTT. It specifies CSARQRGDSNQPQHF.

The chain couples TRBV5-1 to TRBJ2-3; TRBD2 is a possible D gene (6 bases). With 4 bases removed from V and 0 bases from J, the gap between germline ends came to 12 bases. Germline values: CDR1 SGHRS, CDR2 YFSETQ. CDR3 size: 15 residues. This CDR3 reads CASSVRDSSTDTQYF. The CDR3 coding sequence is TGCGCCAGCAGCGTCCGGGACTCCAGCACAGATACGCAGTATTTT.

The CDR3 DNA reads TGTGCCAGCAGCTTATTAGGCAGGGGCCGGGATGAGCAGTTCTTC. Residues: CASSLLGRGRDEQFF. This rearrangement joins TRBV7-2 to TRBJ2-1; a possible D gene is TRBD1 (6 bases). V was pared by 2 bases and J by 8 bases, with 16 bases between. Germline V gene sequence: CDR1 SGHTA, CDR2 FQGNSA. CDR3 length: 15 residues.

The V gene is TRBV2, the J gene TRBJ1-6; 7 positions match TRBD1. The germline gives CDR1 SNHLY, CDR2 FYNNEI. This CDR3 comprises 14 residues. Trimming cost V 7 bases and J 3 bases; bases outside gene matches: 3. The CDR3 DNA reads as TGTGCCAGCACAGGGGGGGTCTATAATTCACCCCTCCACTTT. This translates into CASTGGVYNSPLHF.

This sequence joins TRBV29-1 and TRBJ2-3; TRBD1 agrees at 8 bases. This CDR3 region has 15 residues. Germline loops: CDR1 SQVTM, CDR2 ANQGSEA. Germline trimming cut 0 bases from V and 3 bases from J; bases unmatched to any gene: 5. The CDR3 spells CSVEDRTGWTDTQYF. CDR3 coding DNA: TGCAGCGTTGAAGATAGGACAGGGTGGACAGATACGCAGTATTTT.

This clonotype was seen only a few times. CDR3 loop: CASSQVGINQPQHF. The CDR3 DNA sequence: TGCGCCAGCAGCCAAGTGGGTATCAATCAGCCCCAGCATTTT. The chain is built from TRBV4-1 and TRBJ1-5; D gene uncertain. The V gene's germline CDR1 is MGHRA and CDR2 YSYEKL. CDR3 length: 14 amino acids. Between the trimmed V and J ends, which lost 1 base and 3 bases, there was a span of 7 bases.

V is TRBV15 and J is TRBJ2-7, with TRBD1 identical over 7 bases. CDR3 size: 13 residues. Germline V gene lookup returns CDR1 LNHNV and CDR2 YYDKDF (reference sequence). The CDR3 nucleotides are TGTGCGACGAGCCGGGACAGACATTACGAGCAGTACTTC. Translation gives CATSRDRHYEQYF.

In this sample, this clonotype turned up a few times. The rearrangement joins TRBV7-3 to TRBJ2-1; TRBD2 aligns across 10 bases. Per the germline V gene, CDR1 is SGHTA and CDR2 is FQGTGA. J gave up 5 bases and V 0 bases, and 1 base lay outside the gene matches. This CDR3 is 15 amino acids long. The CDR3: CASSLTAGGNNEQFF. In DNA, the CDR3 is TGTGCCAGCAGCTTAACAGCGGGAGGGAACAATGAGCAGTTCTTC. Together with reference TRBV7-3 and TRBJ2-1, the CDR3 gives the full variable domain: GAGVSQTPSNKVTEKGKYVELRCDPISGHTALYWYRQSLGQGPEFLIYFQGTGAADDSGLPNDRFFAVRPEGSVSTLKIQRTERGDSAVYLCASSLTAGGNNEQFFGPGTRLTVL.

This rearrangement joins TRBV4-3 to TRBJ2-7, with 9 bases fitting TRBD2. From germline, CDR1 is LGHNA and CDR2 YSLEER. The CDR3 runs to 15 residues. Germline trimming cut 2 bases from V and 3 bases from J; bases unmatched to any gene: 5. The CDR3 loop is CASSQHSGSLYEQYF. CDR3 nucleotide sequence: TGCGCCAGCAGCCAACATAGCGGGAGTCTCTACGAGCAGTACTTC.

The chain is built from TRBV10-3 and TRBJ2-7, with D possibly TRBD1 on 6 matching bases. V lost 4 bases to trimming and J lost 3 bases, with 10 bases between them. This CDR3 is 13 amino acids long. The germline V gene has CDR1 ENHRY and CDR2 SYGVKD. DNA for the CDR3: TGTGCCATCAGTGCTCCAGGGGACTACGAGCAGTACTTC. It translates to CAISAPGDYEQYF.

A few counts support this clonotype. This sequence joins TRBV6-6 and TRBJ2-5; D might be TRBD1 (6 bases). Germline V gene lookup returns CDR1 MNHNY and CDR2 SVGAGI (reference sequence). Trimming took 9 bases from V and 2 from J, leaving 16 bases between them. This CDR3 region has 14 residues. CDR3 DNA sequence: TGTGCCAGTTGGGGGCACAGTCCGCAAGAGACCCAGTACTTC. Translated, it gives CASWGHSPQETQYF.

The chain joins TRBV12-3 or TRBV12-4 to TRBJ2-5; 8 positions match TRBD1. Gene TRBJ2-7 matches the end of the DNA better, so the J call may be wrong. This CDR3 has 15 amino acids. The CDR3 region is CASSRTRTDRGEQYF. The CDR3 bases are TGTGCCAGCAGTCGAACCAGAACTGACAGGGGCGAGCAGTACTTC.

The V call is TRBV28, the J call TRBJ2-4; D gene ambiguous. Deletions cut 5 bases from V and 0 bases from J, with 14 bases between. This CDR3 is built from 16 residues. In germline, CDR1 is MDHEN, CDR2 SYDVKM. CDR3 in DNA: TGTGCCAGCAGTCCATACAGCCTTTTAGCCAAAAACATTCAGTACTTC. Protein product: CASSPYSLLAKNIQYF.

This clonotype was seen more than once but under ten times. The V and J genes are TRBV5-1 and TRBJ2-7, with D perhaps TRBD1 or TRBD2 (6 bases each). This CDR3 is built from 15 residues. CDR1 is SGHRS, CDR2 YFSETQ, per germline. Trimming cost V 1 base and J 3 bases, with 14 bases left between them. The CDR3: CASSLTWGDIYEQYF. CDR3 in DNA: TGCGCCAGCAGCTTGACGTGGGGGGACATCTACGAGCAGTACTTC.

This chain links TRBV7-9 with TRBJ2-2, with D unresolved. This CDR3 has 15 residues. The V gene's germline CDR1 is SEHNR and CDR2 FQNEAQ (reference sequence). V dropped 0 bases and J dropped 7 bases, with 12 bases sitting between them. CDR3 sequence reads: CASSLAWLDGGELFF. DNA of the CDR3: TGTGCCAGCAGCTTAGCATGGCTTGATGGCGGGGAGCTGTTTTTT. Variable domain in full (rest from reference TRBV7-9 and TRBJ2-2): DTGVSQNPRHKITKRGQNVTFRCDPISEHNRLYWYRQTLGQGPEFLTYFQNEAQLEKSRLLSDRFSAERPKGSFSTLEIQRTEQGDSAMYLCASSLAWLDGGELFFGEGSRLTVL.

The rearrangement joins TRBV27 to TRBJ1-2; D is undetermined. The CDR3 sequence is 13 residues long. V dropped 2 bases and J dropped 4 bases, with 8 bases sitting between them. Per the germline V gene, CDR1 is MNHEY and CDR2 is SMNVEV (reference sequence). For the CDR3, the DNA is TGTGCCAGCAGTTTAGGCACACTCTATGGCTACACCTTC. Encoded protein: CASSLGTLYGYTF.

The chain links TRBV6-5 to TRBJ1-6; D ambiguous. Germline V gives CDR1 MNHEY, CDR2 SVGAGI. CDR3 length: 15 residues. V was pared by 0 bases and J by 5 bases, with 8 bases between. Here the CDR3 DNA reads TGTGCCAGCAGTTACTCGACGAACCATAATTCACCCCTCCACTTT. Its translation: CASSYSTNHNSPLHF.